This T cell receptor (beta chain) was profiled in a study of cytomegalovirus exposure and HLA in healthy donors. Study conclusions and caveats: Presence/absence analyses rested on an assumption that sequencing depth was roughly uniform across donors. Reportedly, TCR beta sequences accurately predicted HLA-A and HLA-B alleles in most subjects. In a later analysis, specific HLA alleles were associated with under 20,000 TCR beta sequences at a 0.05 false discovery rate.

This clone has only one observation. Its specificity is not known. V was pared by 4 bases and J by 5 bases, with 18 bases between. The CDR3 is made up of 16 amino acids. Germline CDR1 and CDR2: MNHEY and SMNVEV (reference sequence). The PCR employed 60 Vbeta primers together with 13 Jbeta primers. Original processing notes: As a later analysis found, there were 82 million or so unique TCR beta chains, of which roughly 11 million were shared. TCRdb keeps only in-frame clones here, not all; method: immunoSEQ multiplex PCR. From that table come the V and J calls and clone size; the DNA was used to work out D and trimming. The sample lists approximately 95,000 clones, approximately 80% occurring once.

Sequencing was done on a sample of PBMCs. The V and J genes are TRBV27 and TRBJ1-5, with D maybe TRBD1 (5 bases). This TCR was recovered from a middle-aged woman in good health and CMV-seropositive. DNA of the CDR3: TGTGCCAGCAGTTCCTCTCCCACAGGATCCGATCAGCCCCAGCATTTT. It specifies CASSSSPTGSDQPQHF.